A selection of T cell receptor beta chains follows, all from one sample in a study of Ad26.COV2.S vaccination and SARS-CoV-2 variants. Sequencing was performed with immunoSEQ multiplex PCR; in TCRdb, only in-frame clones are kept and a portion is missing. The repertoire holds approximately 280,000 clones, with approximately 89% as singletons. The input for sequencing was peripheral blood, taken in a trial of Ad26.COV2.S vaccine versus placebo. All receptors derive from a person between 18 and 60 years old who received the Ad26.COV2.S COVID-19 vaccine or a placebo. Each CDR3 is given with its conserved first and last residue. The D gene is left open where the match is weak. Clone size, where shown, is once, few, many, or a class for clones that have expanded.

TGCGCCAGCAGCTTCACACAGGGGAGCACTGAAGCTTTCTTT CASSFTQGSTEAFF TRBV5-1 TRBD1 . TRBJ1-1
TGTGCCAGCAGCTTGGCCGCCGGACAGGGGTCCAACTATGGCTACACCTTC CASSLAAGQGSNYGYTF TRBV5-4 TRBD1 . TRBJ1-2
TGTGCCAGCAGTTACTCTGCAGGCCCCTATGGCTACACCTTC CASSYSAGPYGYTF TRBV6-2/TRBV6-3 . . TRBJ1-2
TGCGCCAGCAGAGAAATTGAGGCTGGGAACACTGAAGCTTTCTTT CASREIEAGNTEAFF TRBV5-1 . . TRBJ1-1
TGTGCCAGCAGCTTTAGCACGTCAACTAATGAAAAACTGTTTTTT CASSFSTSTNEKLFF TRBV2 . . TRBJ1-4
TGTGCCAGCAGCCAGGGGGCTAAGAACGAGCAGTACTTC CASSQGAKNEQYF TRBV3-1/TRBV3-2 . . TRBJ2-7
TGTGCCAGCAGCTTGTTGAGCGGGGCGGGTGGTCAGCCCCAGCATTTT CASSLLSGAGGQPQHF TRBV5-5 . few TRBJ1-5
TGCGCCAGCAGCTTGGCAGTTTTCGCAAATGGCTACACCTTC CASSLAVFANGYTF TRBV5-1 . . TRBJ1-2
TGTGCCAGCAGCTTGGGCTCCCCTCTCGCGGCTCACTACGAGCAGTACTTC CASSLGSPLAAHYEQYF TRBV7-2 . . TRBJ2-7
TGCGCCAGCAGCCAGTCCAGGGACAGGGGGTTGCCAGATACGCAGTATTTT CASSQSRDRGLPDTQYF TRBV4-1 TRBD1 . TRBJ2-3
TGTGCCAGCTCACCCGAACAGGGGATCAATCAGCCCCAGCATTTT CASSPEQGINQPQHF TRBV18 TRBD1 . TRBJ1-5
TGTGCCAGCAGTCCCCGACAGGGGTCCCCTTTCACAGATACGCAGTATTTT CASSPRQGSPFTDTQYF TRBV7-6 TRBD1 . TRBJ2-3
TGTGCCAGCAGCTTGGCGGGGGGGCAGGATGGCTACACCTTC CASSLAGGQDGYTF TRBV5-4 . . TRBJ1-2
TGTGCCAGCTCACCTCCCGGGACAGCCTACAATGAGCAGTTCTTC CASSPPGTAYNEQFF TRBV18 TRBD1 . TRBJ2-1
TGCGCCAGCAGCCAAGGGCTATTAGGGGTCGGGAGGGGTACGCAGTATTTT CASSQGLLGVGRGTQYF TRBV4-1 TRBD2 . TRBJ2-3
TGTGCCAGCAGTGAACCCGGGACAGTCCCATACGAGCAGTACTTC CASSEPGTVPYEQYF TRBV6-1 TRBD1 once TRBJ2-7
TGCGCCAGCAGCGAGGAGGTGGGACAGGGTGGCTACACCTTC CASSEEVGQGGYTF TRBV5-1 TRBD1 once TRBJ1-2
TGTGCCAGCAGCTTGGCCAAGGACAGGGGGCGAAGTGAGACCCAGTACTTC CASSLAKDRGRSETQYF TRBV5-5 TRBD1 . TRBJ2-5
TGTGCCAGCAGCGGCGGGACTAGCGGGGGGGCGTTGGATACGCAGTATTTT CASSGGTSGGALDTQYF TRBV5-4 TRBD2 few TRBJ2-3
TGTGCCTGGGGAACAGAGGATACGCAGTATTTT CAWGTEDTQYF TRBV30 . . TRBJ2-3
TGCGCCAGCAGCTTGGCCTCGGGTAGCACAGATACGCAGTATTTT CASSLASGSTDTQYF TRBV5-1 . . TRBJ2-3
TGCGCCAGCAGCCCACTCTCCGGCCGTGGCTACACCTTC CASSPLSGRGYTF TRBV5-1 . . TRBJ1-2
TGTGCCAGTAGTATATTAGGAGGGAGTGGGAATCAGCCCCAGCATTTT CASSILGGSGNQPQHF TRBV19 . . TRBJ1-5
TGCAGCGTTCGGCGGCTCACCAGCCCCTACGAGCAGTACTTC CSVRRLTSPYEQYF TRBV29-1 . . TRBJ2-7
TGTGCCAGCAGTGAAAGATCCAGCACAGATACGCAGTATTTT CASSERSSTDTQYF TRBV6-1 . . TRBJ2-3
TGTGCCACCAGCACACAGGTGAACACTGAAGCTTTCTTT CATSTQVNTEAFF TRBV15 . . TRBJ1-1
TGTGCCAGCAAGGAAGTGTCGGGACATCCCGCCTACGAGCAGTACTTC CASKEVSGHPAYEQYF TRBV6-6 . . TRBJ2-7
TGTGCCAGCAGAATTCAGGGGGGGGAGCAGCCCCAGCATTTT CASRIQGGEQPQHF TRBV11-2 TRBD1 . TRBJ1-5
TGTGCCAGCAGCTTAAGGGCGGGGGCCAACACCGGGGAGCTGTTTTTT CASSLRAGANTGELFF TRBV7-2 . . TRBJ2-2
TGTGCCAGCAGGGCCAGCTCAGGGTATGGCTACACCTTC CASRASSGYGYTF TRBV6-5 . . TRBJ1-2
TGTGCCAGCAGTTCAGCAGGGTCTGGAAACACCATATATTTT CASSSAGSGNTIYF TRBV6-5 . . TRBJ1-3
TGCGCCAGCAGCCCGACTAGCGCATCTAGAAATGAGCAGTTCTTC CASSPTSASRNEQFF TRBV4-1 TRBD2 . TRBJ2-1
TGTGCCAGCAGTTTACCTGGACGCACAGATACGCAGTATTTT CASSLPGRTDTQYF TRBV27 . . TRBJ2-3
TGCGCCAGCAGCTTGACGGACGGGATCAATCAGCCCCAGCATTTT CASSLTDGINQPQHF TRBV5-1 . . TRBJ1-5
TGCAGCGTTGTTGCGGGAGCCGGAGGCGAGCAGTTCTTC CSVVAGAGGEQFF TRBV29-1 TRBD2 . TRBJ2-1
TGTGCCAGCAGTTTAGTGCGGGGCGGCACAGATACGCAGTATTTT CASSLVRGGTDTQYF TRBV28 . . TRBJ2-3
TGTGCCAGCAGCCCTTCGGGACAGGACTATGGCTACACCTTC CASSPSGQDYGYTF TRBV3-1/TRBV3-2 TRBD1 . TRBJ1-2
TGTGCTAGCGGACCCTACGGGACCTACACCTTC CASGPYGTYTF TRBV12-5 . . TRBJ1-2
TGTGCCAGCAGCCTGATGACAGGGAGGAGGCCTAACACTGAAGCTTTCTTT CASSLMTGRRPNTEAFF TRBV7-6 TRBD1 . TRBJ1-1
TGTGCCAGCAGCTTGCAGGGGTTGGGGGCCAACGTCCTGACTTTC CASSLQGLGANVLTF TRBV7-9 . once TRBJ2-6
TGTGCCTGGAGTGTACGCGGGGGGGCCTGGGAGCAGTTCTTC CAWSVRGGAWEQFF TRBV30 TRBD2 . TRBJ2-1
TGTGCCAGCAGCCGCAGTTCGGTGGAGAACACTGAAGCTTTCTTT CASSRSSVENTEAFF TRBV4-2 . . TRBJ1-1
TGTGCCAGCAGCGGGGGGACTAGCGGGATCTTGGATACGCAGTATTTT CASSGGTSGILDTQYF TRBV5-4 TRBD2 . TRBJ2-3
TGTGCCAGCAGCCCGGCCGGGACTAGCGCCTACGAGCAGTACTTC CASSPAGTSAYEQYF TRBV6-2/TRBV6-3 TRBD2 . TRBJ2-7
TGTGCCAGCAGCCAACAGGGGGCAGGGAGTTCACCCCTCCACTTT CASSQQGAGSSPLHF TRBV3-1/TRBV3-2 TRBD1 . TRBJ1-6
TGTGCCAGCAGGCCCGGGACAGCTTCTACCAATGAGCAGTTCTTC CASRPGTASTNEQFF TRBV25-1 TRBD1 . TRBJ2-1
TGTGCCAGCCGGGACAGTGGAACCTATGGCTACACCTTC CASRDSGTYGYTF TRBV25-1 TRBD1 . TRBJ1-2
TGTGCCAGCAGTCGAGTATGGGGGGGAAACCAAGAGACCCAGTACTTC CASSRVWGGNQETQYF TRBV6-6 TRBD2 . TRBJ2-5
TGTGCCAGCTCACCACCGGGGAGCCCTGGGGCCAACGTCCTGACTTTC CASSPPGSPGANVLTF TRBV18 . . TRBJ2-6
TGTGCCAGCTCACCGCAACAGGAGACTTTAATCGGGCAGTACTTC CASSPQQETLIGQYF TRBV18 . . TRBJ2-7